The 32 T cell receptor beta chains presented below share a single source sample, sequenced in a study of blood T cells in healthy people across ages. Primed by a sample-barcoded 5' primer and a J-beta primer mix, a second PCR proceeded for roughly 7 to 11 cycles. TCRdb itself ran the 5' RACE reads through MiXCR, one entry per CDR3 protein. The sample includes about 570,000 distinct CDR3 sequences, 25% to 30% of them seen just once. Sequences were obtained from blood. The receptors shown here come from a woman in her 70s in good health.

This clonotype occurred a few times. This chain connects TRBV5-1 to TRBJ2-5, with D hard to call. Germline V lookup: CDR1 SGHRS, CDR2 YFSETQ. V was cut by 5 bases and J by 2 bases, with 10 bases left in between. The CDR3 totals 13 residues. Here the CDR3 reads CASSNTAQETQYF. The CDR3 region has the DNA TGCGCCAGCAGTAATACGGCGCAAGAGACCCAGTACTTC.

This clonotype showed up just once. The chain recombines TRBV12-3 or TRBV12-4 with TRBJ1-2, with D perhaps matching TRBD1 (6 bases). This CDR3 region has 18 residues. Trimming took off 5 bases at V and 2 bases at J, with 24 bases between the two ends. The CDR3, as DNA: TGTGCCAGCAGTAATAGAGGGACACTTGGTCCCTCCAACTATGGCTACACCTTC. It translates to CASSNRGTLGPSNYGYTF.

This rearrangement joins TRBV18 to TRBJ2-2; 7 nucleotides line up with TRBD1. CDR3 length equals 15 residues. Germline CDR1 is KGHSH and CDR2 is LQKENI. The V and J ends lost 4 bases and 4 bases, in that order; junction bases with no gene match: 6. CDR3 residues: CASSLQQGSTGELFF. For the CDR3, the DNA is TGTGCCAGCTCACTTCAACAGGGGAGCACCGGGGAGCTGTTTTTT.

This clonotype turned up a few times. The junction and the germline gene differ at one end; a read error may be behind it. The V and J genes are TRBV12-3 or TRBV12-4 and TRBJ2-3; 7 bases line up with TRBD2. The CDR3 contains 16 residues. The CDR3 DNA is TGTGCCAGCAGTCTAAGAACGGGGGGAAGCACAGCTACGCAGTATTTT. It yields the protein CASSLRTGGSTATQYF.

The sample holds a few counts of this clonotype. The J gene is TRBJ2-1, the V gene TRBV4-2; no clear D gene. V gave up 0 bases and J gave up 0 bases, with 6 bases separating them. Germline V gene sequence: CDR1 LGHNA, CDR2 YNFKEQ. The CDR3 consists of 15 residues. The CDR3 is CASSQDYGSYNEQFF. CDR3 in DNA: TGTGCCAGCAGCCAAGATTACGGCTCCTACAATGAGCAGTTCTTC.

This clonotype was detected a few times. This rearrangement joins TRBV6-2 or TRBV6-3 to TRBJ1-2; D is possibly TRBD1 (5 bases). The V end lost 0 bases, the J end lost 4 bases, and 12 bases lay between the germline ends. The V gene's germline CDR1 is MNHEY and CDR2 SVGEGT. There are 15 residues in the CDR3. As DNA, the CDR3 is TGTGCCAGCAGTTACTCGACAGACCCGCTCTATGGCTACACCTTC. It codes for CASSYSTDPLYGYTF.

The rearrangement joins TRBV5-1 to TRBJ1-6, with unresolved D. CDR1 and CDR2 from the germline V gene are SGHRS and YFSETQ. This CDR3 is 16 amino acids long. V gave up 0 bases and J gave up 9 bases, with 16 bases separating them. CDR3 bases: TGCGCCAGCAGCTTGGCCCCGCCCGGCTTGGGTTCACCCCTCCACTTT. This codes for CASSLAPPGLGSPLHF.

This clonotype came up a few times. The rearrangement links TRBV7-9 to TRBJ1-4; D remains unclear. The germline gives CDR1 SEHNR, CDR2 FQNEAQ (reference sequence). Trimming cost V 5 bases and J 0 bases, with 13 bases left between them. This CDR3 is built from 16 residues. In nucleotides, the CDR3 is TGTGCCAGCAGCCGGGCCTCTCGGGCAACTAATGAAAAACTGTTTTTT. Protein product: CASSRASRATNEKLFF.

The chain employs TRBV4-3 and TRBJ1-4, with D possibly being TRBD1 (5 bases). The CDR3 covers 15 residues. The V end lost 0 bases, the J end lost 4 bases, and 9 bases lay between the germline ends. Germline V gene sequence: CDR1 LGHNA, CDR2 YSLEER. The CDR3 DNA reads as TGCGCCAGCAGCCAAGATAAGGGACGTAATGAAAAACTGTTTTTT. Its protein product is CASSQDKGRNEKLFF.

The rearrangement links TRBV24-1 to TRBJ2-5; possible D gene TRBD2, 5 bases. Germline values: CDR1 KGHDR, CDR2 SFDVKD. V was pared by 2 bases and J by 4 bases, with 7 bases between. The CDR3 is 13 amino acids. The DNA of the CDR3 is TGTGCCACCAGTGATTGGGCGGGAGAGACCCAGTACTTC. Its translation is CATSDWAGETQYF.

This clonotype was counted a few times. The CDR3 DNA follows: TGTGCCAGCACCCAACGGGGTTGGGTGTCCGAGCAGTACTTC. It encodes CASTQRGWVSEQYF. The chain employs TRBV5-4 and TRBJ2-5; possible D gene TRBD2, 5 bases. The DNA end is a closer match to TRBJ2-7, so the J assignment may be wrong. This CDR3 comprises 14 residues. The V gene's germline CDR1 is SGHNT and CDR2 YYREEE (reference sequence).

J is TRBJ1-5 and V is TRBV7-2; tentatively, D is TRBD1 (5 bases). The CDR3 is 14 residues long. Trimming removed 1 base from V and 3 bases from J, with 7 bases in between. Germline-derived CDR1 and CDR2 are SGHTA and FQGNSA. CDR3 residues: CASSLEGNNQPQHF. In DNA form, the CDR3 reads TGTGCCAGCAGCTTAGAGGGGAACAATCAGCCCCAGCATTTT.

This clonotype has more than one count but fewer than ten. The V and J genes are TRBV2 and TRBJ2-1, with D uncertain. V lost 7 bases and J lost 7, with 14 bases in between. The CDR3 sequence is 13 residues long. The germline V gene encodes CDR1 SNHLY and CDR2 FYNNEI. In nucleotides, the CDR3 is TGTGCCAGCAAAGAAGGCCAAGGGAATGAGCAGTTCTTC. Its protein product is CASKEGQGNEQFF.

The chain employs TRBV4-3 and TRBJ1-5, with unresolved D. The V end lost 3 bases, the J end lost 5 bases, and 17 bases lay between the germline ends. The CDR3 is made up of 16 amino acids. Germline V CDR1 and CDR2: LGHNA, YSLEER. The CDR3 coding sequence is TGCGCCAGCAGCCAGGCCCCGGGAGGGCAAGATCAGCCCCAGCATTTT. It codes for CASSQAPGGQDQPQHF.

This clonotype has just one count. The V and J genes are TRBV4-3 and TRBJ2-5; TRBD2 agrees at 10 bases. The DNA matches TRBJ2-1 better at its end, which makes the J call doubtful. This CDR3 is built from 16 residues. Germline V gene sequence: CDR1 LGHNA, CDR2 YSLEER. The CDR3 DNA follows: TGCGCCAGCAGCCAAGATCCTAGCGGGGGTGCAAGGGAGCAGTTCTTC. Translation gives CASSQDPSGGAREQFF.

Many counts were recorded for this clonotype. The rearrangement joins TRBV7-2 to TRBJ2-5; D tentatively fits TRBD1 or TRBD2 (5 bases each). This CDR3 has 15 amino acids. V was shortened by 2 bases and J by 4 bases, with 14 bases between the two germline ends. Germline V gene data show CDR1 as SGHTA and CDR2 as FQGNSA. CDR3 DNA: TGTGCCAGCAGCTTAACGTCCGGTGGGGGAGAGACCCAGTACTTC. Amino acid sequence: CASSLTSGGGETQYF.

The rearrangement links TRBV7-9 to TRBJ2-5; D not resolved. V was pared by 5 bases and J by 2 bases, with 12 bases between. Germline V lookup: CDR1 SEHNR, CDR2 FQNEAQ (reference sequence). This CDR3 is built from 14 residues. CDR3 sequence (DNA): TGTGCCAGCAGCCCCGGACGGTATCAAGAGACCCAGTACTTC. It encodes CASSPGRYQETQYF.

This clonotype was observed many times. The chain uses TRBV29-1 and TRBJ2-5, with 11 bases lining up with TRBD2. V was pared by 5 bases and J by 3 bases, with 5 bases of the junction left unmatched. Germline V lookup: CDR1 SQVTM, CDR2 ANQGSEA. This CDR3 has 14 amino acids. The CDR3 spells CSVTSSGGKETQYF. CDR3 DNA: TGCAGCGTTACCTCTAGCGGGGGGAAAGAGACCCAGTACTTC.

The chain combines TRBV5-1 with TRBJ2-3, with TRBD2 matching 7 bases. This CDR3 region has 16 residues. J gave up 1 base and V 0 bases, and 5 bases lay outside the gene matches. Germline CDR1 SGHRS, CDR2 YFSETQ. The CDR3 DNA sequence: TGCGCCAGCAGCTTGGGATCTAGCGGACGCACAGATACGCAGTATTTT. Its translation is CASSLGSSGRTDTQYF.

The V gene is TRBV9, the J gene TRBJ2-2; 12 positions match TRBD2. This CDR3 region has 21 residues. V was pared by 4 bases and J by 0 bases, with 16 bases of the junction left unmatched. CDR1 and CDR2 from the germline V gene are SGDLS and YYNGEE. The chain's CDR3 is CASSNPRVLLAGGPNTGELFF. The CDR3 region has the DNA TGTGCCAGCAGCAACCCTCGGGTCCTACTAGCGGGGGGCCCGAACACCGGGGAGCTGTTTTTT.

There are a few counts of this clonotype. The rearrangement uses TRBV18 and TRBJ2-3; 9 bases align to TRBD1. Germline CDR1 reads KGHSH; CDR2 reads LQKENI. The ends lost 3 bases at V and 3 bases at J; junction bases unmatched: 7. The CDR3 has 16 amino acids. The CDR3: CASSPLDRGGTDTQYF. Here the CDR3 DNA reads TGTGCCAGCTCACCCTTGGACAGGGGTGGGACAGATACGCAGTATTTT. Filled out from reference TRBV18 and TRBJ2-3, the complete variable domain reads NAGVMQNPRHLVRRRGQEARLRCSPMKGHSHVYWYRQLPEEGLKFMVYLQKENIIDESGMPKERFSAEFPKEGPSILRIQQVVRGDSAAYFCASSPLDRGGTDTQYFGPGTRLTVL.

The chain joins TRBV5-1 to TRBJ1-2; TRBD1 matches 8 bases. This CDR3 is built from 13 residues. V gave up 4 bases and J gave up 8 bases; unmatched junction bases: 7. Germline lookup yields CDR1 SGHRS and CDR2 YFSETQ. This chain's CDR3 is CASSGLTGGGYTF. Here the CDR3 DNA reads TGCGCCAGCAGCGGACTCACAGGGGGAGGCTACACCTTC. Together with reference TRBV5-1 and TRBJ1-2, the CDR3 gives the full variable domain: KAGVTQTPRYLIKTRGQQVTLSCSPISGHRSVSWYQQTPGQGLQFLFEYFSETQRNKGNFPGRFSGRQFSNSRSEMNVSTLELGDSALYLCASSGLTGGGYTFGSGTRLTVV.

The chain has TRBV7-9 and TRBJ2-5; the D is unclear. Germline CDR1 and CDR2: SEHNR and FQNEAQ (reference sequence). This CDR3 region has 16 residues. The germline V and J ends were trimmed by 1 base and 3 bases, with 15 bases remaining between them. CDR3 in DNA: TGTGCCAGCAGCTTAGAGGTGCTAGGCCAAAAAGAGACCCAGTACTTC. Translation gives CASSLEVLGQKETQYF.

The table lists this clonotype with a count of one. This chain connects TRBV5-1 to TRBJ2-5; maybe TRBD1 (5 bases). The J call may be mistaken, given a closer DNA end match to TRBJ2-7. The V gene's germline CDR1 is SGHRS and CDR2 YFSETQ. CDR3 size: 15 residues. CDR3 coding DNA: TGCGCCAGCAGAAGGACAACCTCAGACAATTACGAGCAGTACTTC. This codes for CASRRTTSDNYEQYF.

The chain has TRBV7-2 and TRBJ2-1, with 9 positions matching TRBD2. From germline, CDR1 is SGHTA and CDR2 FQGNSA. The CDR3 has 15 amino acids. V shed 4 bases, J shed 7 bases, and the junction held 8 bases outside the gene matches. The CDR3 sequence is CASSSGLALGNEQFF. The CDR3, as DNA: TGTGCCAGCAGCTCGGGACTAGCCTTGGGGAATGAGCAGTTCTTC.

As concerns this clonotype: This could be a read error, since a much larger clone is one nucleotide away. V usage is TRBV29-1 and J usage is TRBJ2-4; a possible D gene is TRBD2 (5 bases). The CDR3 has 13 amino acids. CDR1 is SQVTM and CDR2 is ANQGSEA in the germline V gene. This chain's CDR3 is CSVEVLAKNIQHF. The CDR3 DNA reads TGCAGCGTTGAGGTCCTAGCCAAAAACATTCAGCACTTC.

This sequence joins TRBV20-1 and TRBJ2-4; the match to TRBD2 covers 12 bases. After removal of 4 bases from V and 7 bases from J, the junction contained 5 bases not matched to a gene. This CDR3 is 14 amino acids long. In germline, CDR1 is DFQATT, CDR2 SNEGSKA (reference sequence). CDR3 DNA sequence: TGCAGTGCTACCCTAGCGGGGGGGCGTAACATTCAGTACTTC. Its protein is CSATLAGGRNIQYF.

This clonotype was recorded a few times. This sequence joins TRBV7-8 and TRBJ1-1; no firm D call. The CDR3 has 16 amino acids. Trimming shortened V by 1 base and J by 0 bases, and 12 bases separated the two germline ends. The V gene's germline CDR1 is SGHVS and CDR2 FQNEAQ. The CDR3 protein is CASSLGRHTMNTEAFF. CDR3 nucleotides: TGTGCCAGCAGCTTAGGTAGGCATACTATGAACACTGAAGCTTTCTTT.

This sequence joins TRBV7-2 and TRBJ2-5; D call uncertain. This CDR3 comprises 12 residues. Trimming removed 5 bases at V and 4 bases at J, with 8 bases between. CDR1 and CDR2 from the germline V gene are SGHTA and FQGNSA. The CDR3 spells CASSLLIETQYF. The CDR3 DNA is TGTGCCAGCAGCCTACTGATAGAGACCCAGTACTTC. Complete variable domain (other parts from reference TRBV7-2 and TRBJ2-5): GAGVSQSPSNKVTEKGKDVELRCDPISGHTALYWYRQSLGQGLEFLIYFQGNSAPDKSGLPSDRFSAERTGGSVSTLTIQRTQQEDSAVYLCASSLLIETQYFGPGTRLLVL.

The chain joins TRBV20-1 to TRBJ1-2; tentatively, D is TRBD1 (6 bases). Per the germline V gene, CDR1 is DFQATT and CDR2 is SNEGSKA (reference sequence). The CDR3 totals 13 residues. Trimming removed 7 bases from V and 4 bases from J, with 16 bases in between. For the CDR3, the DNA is TGCAGTGTCAAGGGCGGGGGGCCCTATGGCTACACCTTC. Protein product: CSVKGGGPYGYTF.

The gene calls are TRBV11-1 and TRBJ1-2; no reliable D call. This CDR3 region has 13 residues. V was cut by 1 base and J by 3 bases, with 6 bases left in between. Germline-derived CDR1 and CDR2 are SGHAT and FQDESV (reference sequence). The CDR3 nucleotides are TGTGCCAGCAGCTTAGTAGAAGACTATGGCTACACCTTC. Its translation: CASSLVEDYGYTF.

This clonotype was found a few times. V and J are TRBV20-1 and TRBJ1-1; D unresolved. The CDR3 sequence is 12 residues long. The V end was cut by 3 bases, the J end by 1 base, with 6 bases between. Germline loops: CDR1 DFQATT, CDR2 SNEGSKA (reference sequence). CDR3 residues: CSARSTNTEAFF. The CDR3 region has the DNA TGCAGTGCTAGGAGCACGAACACTGAAGCTTTCTTT.